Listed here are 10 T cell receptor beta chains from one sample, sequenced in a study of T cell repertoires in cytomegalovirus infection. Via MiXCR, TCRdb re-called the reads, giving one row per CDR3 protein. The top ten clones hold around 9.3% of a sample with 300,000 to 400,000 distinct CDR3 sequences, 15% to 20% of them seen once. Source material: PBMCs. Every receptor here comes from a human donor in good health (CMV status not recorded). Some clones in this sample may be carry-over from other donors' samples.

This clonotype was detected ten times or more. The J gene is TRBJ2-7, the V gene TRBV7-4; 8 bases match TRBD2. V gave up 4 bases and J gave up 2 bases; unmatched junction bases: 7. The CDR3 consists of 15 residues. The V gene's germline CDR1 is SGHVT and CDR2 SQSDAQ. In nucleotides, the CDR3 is TGTGCCAGCAGCTCGGCGACTAGCGTTACCTACGAGCAGTACTTC. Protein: CASSSATSVTYEQYF.

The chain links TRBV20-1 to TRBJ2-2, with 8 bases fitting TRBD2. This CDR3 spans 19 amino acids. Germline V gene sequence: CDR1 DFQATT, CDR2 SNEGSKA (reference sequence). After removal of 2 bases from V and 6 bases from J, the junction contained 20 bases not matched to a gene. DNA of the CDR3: TGCAGTGCTAGACCACTCGGGGGGGCAGAAGGGAGTATTGCCGGGGAGCTGTTTTTT. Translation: CSARPLGGAEGSIAGELFF.

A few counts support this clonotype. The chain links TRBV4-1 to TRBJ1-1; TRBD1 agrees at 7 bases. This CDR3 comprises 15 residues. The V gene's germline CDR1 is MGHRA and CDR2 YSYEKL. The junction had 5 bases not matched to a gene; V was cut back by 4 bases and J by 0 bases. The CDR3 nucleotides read TGCGCCAGCAGCCGACAGGGAACGATGAACACTGAAGCTTTCTTT. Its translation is CASSRQGTMNTEAFF.

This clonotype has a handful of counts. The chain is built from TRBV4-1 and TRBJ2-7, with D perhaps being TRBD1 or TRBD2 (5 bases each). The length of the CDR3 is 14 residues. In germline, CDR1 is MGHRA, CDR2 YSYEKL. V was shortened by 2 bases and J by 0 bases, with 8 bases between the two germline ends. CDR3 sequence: CASSQYGGSYEQYF. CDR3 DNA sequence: TGCGCCAGCAGCCAATATGGGGGCTCCTACGAGCAGTACTTC.

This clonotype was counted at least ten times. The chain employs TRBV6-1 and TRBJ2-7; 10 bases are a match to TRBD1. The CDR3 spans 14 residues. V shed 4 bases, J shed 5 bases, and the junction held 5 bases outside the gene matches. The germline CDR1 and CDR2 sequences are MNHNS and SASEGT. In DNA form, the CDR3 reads TGTGCCAGCAGTGTTAGGACAGGGGGAAACGAGCAGTACTTC. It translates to CASSVRTGGNEQYF.

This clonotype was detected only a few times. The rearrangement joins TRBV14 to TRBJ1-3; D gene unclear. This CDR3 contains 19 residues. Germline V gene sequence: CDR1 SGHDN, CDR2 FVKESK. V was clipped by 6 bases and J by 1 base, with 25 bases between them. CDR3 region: CASRYIQGGLQRSGNTIYF. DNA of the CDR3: TGTGCCAGCAGGTACATTCAAGGTGGACTCCAAAGGTCTGGAAACACCATATATTTT.

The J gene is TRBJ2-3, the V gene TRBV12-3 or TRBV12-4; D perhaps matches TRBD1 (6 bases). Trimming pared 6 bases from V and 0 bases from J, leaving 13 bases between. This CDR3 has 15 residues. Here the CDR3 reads CASRFTGQSTDTQYF. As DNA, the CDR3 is TGTGCCAGCAGATTCACAGGACAGAGCACAGATACGCAGTATTTT.

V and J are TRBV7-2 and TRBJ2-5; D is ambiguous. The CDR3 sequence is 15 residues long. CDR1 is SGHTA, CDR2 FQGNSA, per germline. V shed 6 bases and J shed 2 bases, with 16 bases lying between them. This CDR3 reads CASRPIAADQETQYF. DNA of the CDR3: TGTGCCAGCAGACCCATTGCCGCGGATCAAGAGACCCAGTACTTC.

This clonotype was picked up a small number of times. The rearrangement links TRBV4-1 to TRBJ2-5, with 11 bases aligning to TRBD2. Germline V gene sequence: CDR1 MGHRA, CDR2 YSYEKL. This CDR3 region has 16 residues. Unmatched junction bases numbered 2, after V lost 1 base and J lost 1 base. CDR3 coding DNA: TGCGCCAGCAGCCAAGCCGGGACTAGCGGCCAAGAGACCCAGTACTTC. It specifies CASSQAGTSGQETQYF.

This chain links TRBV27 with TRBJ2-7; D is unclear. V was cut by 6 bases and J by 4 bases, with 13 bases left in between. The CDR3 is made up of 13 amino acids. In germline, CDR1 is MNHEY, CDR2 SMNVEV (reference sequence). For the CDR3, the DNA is TGTGCCAGCAGAAGGTTGGGCGGTTACGAGCAGTACTTC. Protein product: CASRRLGGYEQYF.